Below, one T cell receptor beta chain is given with its context. This clonotype has a handful of counts. The specificity of this receptor is unknown. Base qualities are not provided; no much larger clone lies one nucleotide away. Receptor amplification or capture employed PCR. DNA from cultured CD4+ T cells underwent TCR sequencing with the Oncomine TCR Beta short-read assay at the Johns Hopkins FTIC core. The QIAamp micro DNA kit was used to extract genomic DNA from the cultured CD4+ T cells. Oncomine TCR Beta libraries from cultured CD4+ T cells were pooled with unique dual indexes and sequenced on an Illumina iSeq 100. In the source study's methods: Non-productive sequences were removed, and CDR3s not starting with C, not ending with F or W, or shorter than 7 amino acids were discarded. Antigen-specific clonotypes were identified using the MANAFEST web application through comparison of peptide-stimulated wells with reference and other culture wells. To be called positive, a clone needed an FDR below 0.05, an odds ratio above 5, and a productive frequency above 0.1% in at least two of three replicate wells. Clonotypes that were significantly expanded in both SARS-CoV-2 spike wells and at least one common cold coronavirus spike condition were defined as cross-reactive. Using R version 3.6.1, CDR3 homology was evaluated through Levenshtein distances (stringdist) along with unrooted phylogenetic trees (ape). Starting from the raw public reads, TCRdb applied fastp trimming at Q25, assembled clones with MiXCR and retained in-frame beta chains. Rows matching on CDR3 protein sequence are summarized as one entry with the most common DNA and genes. These V and J calls originate from TCRdb's pipeline instead of the authors' own analysis. This sample lists 4,000 to 4,500 distinct CDR3 sequences; around 20% were detected once. 20% to 30% of the sample comes from the top ten.

This sample's treatment or condition label indicates: approximately nine-day PBMC culture with coronavirus spike peptide pools or control peptides (ViraFEST assay). The study used the ViraFEST assay, which expanded antigen-specific T cells with peptide pools and then identified expanded clonotypes by TCR sequencing. Positive SARS-CoV-2 PCR tests in the convalescent patients dated from March to December 2020, before Alpha, Beta and Delta variants emerged in the United States. About 2 million PBMCs per well were cultured in IMDM with 5% human AB serum and approximately 10 IU/ml IL-2, plus 10 ug/ml peptide pools. Half of the culture medium was replaced with fresh IL-2-containing medium on days 3 and 7. Once the cells had been in culture for 10 days, the EasySep CD4+ T cell isolation kit was used to isolate CD4+ T cells by negative selection. Ficoll-Paque Plus gradient centrifugation was used to isolate PBMCs from whole blood, and the isolated PBMCs were then either used fresh or cryopreserved at -140C. Each culture condition was generally run in triplicate wells.

Counted from cysteine to phenylalanine, this CDR3 has 14 amino acids. CDR3 DNA only is kept here, 42 bases in frame from base 1. V loses 0 bases, J loses 5 bases, and the germline ends lie 10 bases apart. This specimen belongs to a study of vaccination and CD4 T cells after COVID-19 (dated by TCRdb to about 2022). About the full investigation: Every convalescent patient had a positive nasal swab PCR test for SARS-CoV-2, with mild disease in about 9 patients and severe disease in one. The cultures were stimulated with overlapping spike peptide pools from SARS-CoV-2 and from the common cold coronaviruses HCoV-NL63, HCoV-OC43 and HCoV-229E. Six males and four females were included in the convalescent cohort, with two Hispanic individuals, seven Caucasians, two Asians and one multiracial person represented. The time from the second vaccine dose to post-vaccine blood sampling had a median of around 72 days and ranged from 14 to 241 days. In approximately eleven COVID-19 convalescent patients and 4 infection-naive healthy vaccine recipients, the spike-specific CD4+ TCR repertoire before mRNA vaccination was compared with the repertoire after mRNA vaccination. Control cultures used a CEFX viral epitope pool as positive control, an HIV-1 Nef peptide pool as negative control, or no peptide. Post-COVID blood samples from convalescent patients were collected a median of about 100 days after diagnosis, with a range of 35 to 161 days. Each participant got two doses of either the Pfizer-BioNTech BNT162b2 vaccine (n=8) or the Moderna mRNA-1273 vaccine (n=2). Results the study describes overall, beyond this receptor: Only a relatively small number of convalescent patients were included in the study, and early timepoints following natural infection were not analyzed. The median count of SARS-CoV-2-reactive clonotypes went up from around 23 after infection to 38 after vaccination, although the change was not significant. Of the vaccine-specific clones found in convalescent patients, nearly all (304 of 307) were mono-reactive for SARS-CoV-2 spike instead of being cross-reactive with common cold coronaviruses. Among convalescent patients, a median about 86% of the SARS-CoV-2-reactive clones seen after vaccination appeared only after vaccination, which suggests priming specific to the vaccine.

The V gene is TRBV23-1 and the J gene is TRBJ1-2; the D gene is perhaps TRBD1, on 5 matching bases. TRBV23-1 is an ORF, with its function uncertain. The receptor was derived from a human donor who had recovered from COVID-19. Sequenced sample: CD4+ T cells from blood, cultured in vitro. The CDR3 here reads CASSQSQAGYGYTF. In nucleotides, the sequence is TGCGCCAGCAGTCAATCTCAAGCAGGGTATGGCTACACCTTC.